Listed here are 28 T cell receptor beta chains from one sample, sequenced in a study of blood T cell repertoires in COVID-19. The data were produced by immunoSEQ multiplex PCR, yet TCRdb's version contains in-frame clones alone and is incomplete. Among some 150,000 clones listed, approximately 83% were seen once. Specimen: peripheral blood. The receptors come from a woman aged 55-70 years with COVID-19, enrolled during active disease.

The V call is TRBV6-2 or TRBV6-3, the J call TRBJ2-1; TRBD2 matches at 10 bases. CDR3 length: 16 residues. V shed 2 bases, J shed 2 bases, and the junction held 3 bases outside the gene matches. Germline lookup yields CDR1 MNHEY and CDR2 SVGEGT. The CDR3 DNA reads as TGTGCCAGCAGTTACCTAAGCGGGGGGGCCTACAATGAGCAGTTCTTC. Encoded protein: CASSYLSGGAYNEQFF.

This clone was detected only once. This chain connects TRBV2 to TRBJ2-2, with 9 bases that match TRBD1. CDR1 is SNHLY and CDR2 is FYNNEI in the germline V gene. The CDR3 contains 20 residues. J gave up 3 bases and V 0 bases, and 14 bases lay outside the gene matches. CDR3 sequence (DNA): TGTGCCAGCAGTGAAGCGTTTGGGGACAGGGACGTAATGGACACCGGGGAGCTGTTTTTT. Its translation is CASSEAFGDRDVMDTGELFF.

This clone was found a few times. The V gene is TRBV27, the J gene TRBJ1-5; D unclear. Germline CDR1 reads MNHEY; CDR2 reads SMNVEV (reference sequence). The CDR3 covers 14 residues. Trimming stripped 3 bases from V and 7 bases from J, with 13 bases between. CDR3 loop: CASSFSGGRQPQHF. CDR3 nucleotide sequence: TGTGCCAGCAGTTTTTCGGGAGGCCGCCAGCCCCAGCATTTT.

V is TRBV28 and J is TRBJ2-5, with D possibly matching TRBD1 (5 bases). V was pared by 3 bases and J by 5 bases, with 13 bases between. Germline values: CDR1 MDHEN, CDR2 SYDVKM. The length of the CDR3 is 14 residues. The CDR3, as DNA: TGTGCCAGCAGTTTCCTCCTAGGGGTGGAGACCCAGTACTTC. Translating gives CASSFLLGVETQYF.

The genes are TRBV11-3 and TRBJ2-5; 9 bases are a match to TRBD2. Germline V gene lookup returns CDR1 SGHNT and CDR2 YENEEA. J was trimmed by 9 bases and V by 3 bases; bases with no gene match: 5. The CDR3 is made up of 13 amino acids. The CDR3 region is CASSLRLAAAQYF. DNA for the CDR3: TGTGCCAGCAGCTTGAGACTAGCGGCCGCCCAGTACTTC.

V usage is TRBV2 and J usage is TRBJ1-6; tentative D call: TRBD1 (5 bases). The CDR3 runs 15 residues. The V and J ends lost 6 bases and 6 bases respectively, with 15 bases between them. Germline V gives CDR1 SNHLY, CDR2 FYNNEI. The chain's CDR3 is CASSVLGAGNSPLHF. The CDR3 DNA is TGTGCCAGCAGCGTGCTAGGGGCAGGTAATTCACCCCTCCACTTT.

The chain employs TRBV11-2 and TRBJ2-2; D might be TRBD2 (5 bases). V gave up 0 bases and J gave up 8 bases, with 7 bases separating them. CDR3 length: 13 residues. Germline loops: CDR1 SGHAT, CDR2 FQNNGV. CDR3 DNA sequence: TGTGCCAGCAGCTTAGAGCCGGGAGGGGAGCTGTTTTTT. This translates into CASSLEPGGELFF. The full variable domain, its missing parts supplied by reference TRBV11-2 and TRBJ2-2, is EAGVAQSPRYKIIEKRQSVAFWCNPISGHATLYWYQQILGQGPKLLIQFQNNGVVDDSQLPKDRFSAERLKGVDSTLKIQPAKLEDSAVYLCASSLEPGGELFFGEGSRLTVL.

This clone was observed a handful of times. The rearrangement uses TRBV2 and TRBJ1-2, with D unresolved. The length of the CDR3 is 14 residues. The germline gives CDR1 SNHLY, CDR2 FYNNEI. V lost 7 bases to trimming and J lost 2 bases, with 14 bases between them. The CDR3 sequence is CASTRGRGNYGYTF. CDR3 bases: TGTGCCAGCACCCGAGGGCGCGGAAACTATGGCTACACCTTC.

The rearrangement links TRBV7-2 to TRBJ1-2; D remains unclear. Germline V gene data show CDR1 as SGHTA and CDR2 as FQGNSA. The length of the CDR3 is 15 residues. Trimming shortened V by 8 bases and J by 5 bases, and 21 bases separated the two germline ends. CDR3 sequence: CASASSPGGTYGYTF. CDR3 DNA sequence: TGTGCCAGCGCTTCTAGCCCTGGCGGAACTTATGGCTACACCTTC.

The rearrangement uses TRBV6-2 or TRBV6-3 and TRBJ1-5; 7 nucleotides match TRBD1. Germline V gene sequence: CDR1 MNHEY, CDR2 SVGEGT. Unmatched junction bases numbered 9, after V lost 6 bases and J lost 4 bases. The CDR3 has 15 residues. The CDR3 sequence is CASSADGTENQPQHF. The CDR3 DNA reads as TGTGCCAGCAGCGCGGATGGGACAGAGAATCAGCCCCAGCATTTT.

The chain is built from TRBV3-1 (or the pseudogene TRBV3-2) and TRBJ1-5; a weak D match, TRBD1 (5 bases). This CDR3 comprises 17 residues. Trimming left V 4 bases short and J 2 bases short, with 18 bases between. Looked up from germline, CDR1 is LGHDT and CDR2 is YNNKEL (reference sequence). CDR3 in amino acids: CASSPYGSGNGNQPQHF. CDR3 DNA sequence: TGTGCCAGCAGCCCCTACGGGTCAGGGAATGGCAATCAGCCCCAGCATTTT.

The chain uses TRBV4-2 and TRBJ2-3, with 12 bases that match TRBD1. Looked up from germline, CDR1 is LGHNA and CDR2 is YNFKEQ. This CDR3 comprises 17 residues. Losses at the gene ends were 2 bases for V and 7 bases for J; bases not matched to a gene: 10. For the CDR3, the DNA is TGTGCCAGCAGCCAAATGGATGGGACAGGGGGCGTAAATACGCAGTATTTT. It specifies CASSQMDGTGGVNTQYF.

The J gene is TRBJ1-5, the V gene TRBV6-2 or TRBV6-3, with no clear D. The CDR3 loop spans 11 amino acids. The ends were cut back, 4 bases at V and 6 bases at J, with 4 bases in the middle. Looked up from germline, CDR1 is MNHEY and CDR2 is SVGEGT. CDR3 protein: CASSSGQPQHF. The CDR3, as DNA: TGTGCCAGCAGTTCCGGTCAGCCCCAGCATTTT.

The chain carries TRBV10-3 and TRBJ2-5; 8 nucleotides match TRBD1. CDR3 length: 13 residues. Germline CDR1 reads ENHRY; CDR2 reads SYGVKD. V shed 7 bases, J shed 5 bases, and the junction held 6 bases outside the gene matches. DNA of the CDR3: TGTGCCATCAAAGGACAGGGTGGGGAGACCCAGTACTTC. Encoded protein: CAIKGQGGETQYF.

The chain carries TRBV9 and TRBJ1-3; D unclear. The CDR3 loop spans 16 amino acids. Germline V gives CDR1 SGDLS, CDR2 YYNGEE. The V end lost 0 bases, the J end lost 5 bases, and 15 bases lay between the germline ends. CDR3 amino acids: CASSVEGGSERNTIYF. Here the CDR3 DNA reads TGTGCCAGCAGCGTAGAAGGCGGCTCTGAGCGAAACACCATATATTTT.

This clone was observed a single time. V gene TRBV29-1 combines with J gene TRBJ1-3; no firm D call. The V gene lost 3 bases and the J gene lost 6 bases, with 12 bases spanning the gap. The CDR3 totals 13 residues. Germline lookup yields CDR1 SQVTM and CDR2 ANQGSEA. The CDR3 loop reads CSVDIDGANTIYF. DNA for the CDR3: TGCAGCGTTGATATCGACGGAGCAAACACCATATATTTT.

The chain is built from TRBV2 and TRBJ2-3; D call uncertain. The CDR3 consists of 13 residues. V was clipped by 4 bases and J by 5 bases, with 10 bases between them. CDR1 and CDR2 from the germline V gene are SNHLY and FYNNEI. For the CDR3, the DNA is TGTGCCAGCAGTGTTTTCAGAGGAGATACGCAGTATTTT. Amino acid sequence: CASSVFRGDTQYF.

The chain uses TRBV3-1 (or the pseudogene TRBV3-2) and TRBJ1-1; no reliable D call. Germline V gene sequence: CDR1 LGHDT, CDR2 YNNKEL (reference sequence). V was clipped by 0 bases and J by 7 bases, with 18 bases between them. The CDR3 totals 16 residues. The CDR3 sequence: CASSQDTRGFHDEAFF. DNA of the CDR3: TGTGCCAGCAGCCAAGACACCAGAGGCTTCCATGATGAAGCTTTCTTT.

The chain employs TRBV19 and TRBJ1-2; TRBD1 agrees at 10 bases. From germline, CDR1 is LNHDA and CDR2 SQIVND (reference sequence). J was trimmed by 4 bases and V by 5 bases; bases with no gene match: 7. This CDR3 comprises 15 residues. The CDR3 loop is CASSPGTGAGYGYTF. In nucleotides, the CDR3 is TGTGCCAGTAGTCCCGGGACAGGGGCCGGCTATGGCTACACCTTC.

Only one count was recorded for this clone. The chain couples TRBV5-1 to TRBJ2-4, with D hard to call. V lost 4 bases to trimming and J lost 1 base, with 12 bases between them. The germline CDR1 and CDR2 sequences are SGHRS and YFSETQ. The CDR3 runs to 15 residues. In nucleotides, the CDR3 is TGCGCCAGCAGCCCTAGAGGTTCCGCCAAAAACATTCAGTACTTC. Residues: CASSPRGSAKNIQYF.

This clone came up a few times. V is TRBV5-5 and J is TRBJ2-7, with a tentative D call TRBD1 (5 bases). Trimming took 0 bases from V and 4 from J, leaving 14 bases between them. The CDR3 length is 15 residues. CDR1 is SGHKS, CDR2 YYEKEE, per germline (reference sequence). The CDR3 coding sequence is TGTGCCAGCAGCTTGGAGGGGCAAGGATTATACGAGCAGTACTTC. Protein product: CASSLEGQGLYEQYF. The whole variable domain, filled in from reference TRBV5-5 and TRBJ2-7, reads DAGVTQSPTHLIKTRGQQVTLRCSPISGHKSVSWYQQVLGQGPQFIFQYYEKEERGRGNFPDRFSARQFPNYSSELNVNALLLGDSALYLCASSLEGQGLYEQYFGPGTRLTVT.

J is TRBJ2-5 and V is TRBV27; the match to TRBD1 covers 7 bases. The CDR3 spans 14 residues. Germline CDR1 and CDR2: MNHEY and SMNVEV (reference sequence). The V gene end was trimmed by 6 bases and the J gene end by 1 base; junction bases not matched to a gene: 5. The DNA of the CDR3 is TGTGCCAGCAGCAGGGGGTCCGCCCAAGAGACCCAGTACTTC. It encodes CASSRGSAQETQYF.

This clone has just a few counts. Other DNA sequences in this sample translate to the same CDR3. This chain joins TRBV5-1 and TRBJ2-7, with 9 bases fitting TRBD1. This CDR3 spans 14 amino acids. V was clipped by 0 bases and J by 3 bases; unmatched bases: 1. In germline, CDR1 is SGHRS, CDR2 YFSETQ. The CDR3 loop reads CASSLAGQGYEQYF. The CDR3, as DNA: TGCGCCAGCAGCTTGGCGGGACAGGGCTACGAGCAGTACTTC. Together with reference TRBV5-1 and TRBJ2-7, the CDR3 gives the full variable domain: KAGVTQTPRYLIKTRGQQVTLSCSPISGHRSVSWYQQTPGQGLQFLFEYFSETQRNKGNFPGRFSGRQFSNSRSEMNVSTLELGDSALYLCASSLAGQGYEQYFGPGTRLTVT.

The CDR3 nucleotides read TGTGCCAGCAGCTTCAGCAGGGAGGGCGCCTACACCTTC. Translating gives CASSFSREGAYTF. V usage is TRBV5-4 and J usage is TRBJ1-2, with D perhaps TRBD1 (5 bases). Trimming cost V 2 bases and J 10 bases, with 15 bases left between them. The germline V gene has CDR1 SGHNT and CDR2 YYREEE (reference sequence). The CDR3 length is 13 residues.

In the case of this clone: One end of the junction varies from germline; a read error may be responsible. This chain links TRBV14 with TRBJ1-1; D unclear. Germline lookup yields CDR1 SGHDN and CDR2 FVKESK. The CDR3 extends over 13 amino acids. CDR3 sequence: CASSQEGSTEAFF. The CDR3 DNA reads as TGTGCCAGCAGTCAAGAAGGGAGCACTGAAGCTTTCTTT. The whole variable domain, remainder taken from reference TRBV14 and TRBJ1-1, is EAGVTQFPSHSVIEKGQTVTLRCDPISGHDNLYWYRRVMGKEIKFLLHFVKESKQDESGMPNNRFLAERTGGTYSTLKVQPAELEDSGVYFCASSQEGSTEAFFGQGTRLTVV.

V usage is TRBV24-1 and J usage is TRBJ1-1; 8 nucleotides line up with TRBD1. Trimming took 4 bases from V and 10 from J; bases not matched to a gene: 10. Germline assignment: CDR1 KGHDR and CDR2 SFDVKD. The CDR3 sequence is 14 residues long. CDR3 coding DNA: TGTGCCACCAGTGACCGGGACAGGAGGAGTGGAGCTTTCTTT. Its translation: CATSDRDRRSGAFF.

The chain joins TRBV10-3 to TRBJ2-5, with TRBD1 matching 9 bases. CDR3 size: 14 residues. Trimming took 10 bases from V and 2 from J; bases not matched to a gene: 8. The germline CDR1 and CDR2 sequences are ENHRY and SYGVKD. In DNA, the CDR3 is TGTGCCACAAAAGGACAGGGGACTCAAGAGACCCAGTACTTC. Its protein is CATKGQGTQETQYF.

The V gene is TRBV6-5, the J gene TRBJ2-5, with 10 bases matching TRBD2. CDR1 is MNHEY and CDR2 is SVGAGI in the germline V gene. This CDR3 is 15 amino acids long. J lost 2 bases, V lost 5 bases, and 5 bases had no gene match. CDR3 in amino acids: CASSPLAGAQETQYF. As DNA, the CDR3 is TGTGCCAGCAGTCCCCTAGCGGGGGCTCAAGAGACCCAGTACTTC.